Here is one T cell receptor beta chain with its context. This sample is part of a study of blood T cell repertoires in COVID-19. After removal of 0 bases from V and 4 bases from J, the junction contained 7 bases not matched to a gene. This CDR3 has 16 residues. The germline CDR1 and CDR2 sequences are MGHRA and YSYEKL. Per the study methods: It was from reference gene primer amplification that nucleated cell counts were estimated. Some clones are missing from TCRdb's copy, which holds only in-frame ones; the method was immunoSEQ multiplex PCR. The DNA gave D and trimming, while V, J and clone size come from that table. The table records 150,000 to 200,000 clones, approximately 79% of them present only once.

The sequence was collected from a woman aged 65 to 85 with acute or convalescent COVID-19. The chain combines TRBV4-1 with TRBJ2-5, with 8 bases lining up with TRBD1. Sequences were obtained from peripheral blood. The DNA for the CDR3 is TGCGCCAGCAGCCAAGAAGGGCAGGGGGCCCGAGAGACCCAGTACTTC. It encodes CASSQEGQGARETQYF.